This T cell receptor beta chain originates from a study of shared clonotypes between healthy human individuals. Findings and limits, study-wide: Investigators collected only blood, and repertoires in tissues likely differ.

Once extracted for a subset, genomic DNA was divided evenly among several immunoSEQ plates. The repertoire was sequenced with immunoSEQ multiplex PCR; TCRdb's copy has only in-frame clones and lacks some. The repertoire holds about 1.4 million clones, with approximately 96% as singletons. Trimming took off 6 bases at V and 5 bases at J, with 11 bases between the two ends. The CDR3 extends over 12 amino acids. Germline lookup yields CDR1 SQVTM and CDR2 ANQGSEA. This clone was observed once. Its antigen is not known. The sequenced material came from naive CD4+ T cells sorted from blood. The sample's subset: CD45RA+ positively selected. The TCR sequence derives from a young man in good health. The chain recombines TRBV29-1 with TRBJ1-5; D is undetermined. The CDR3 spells CSVGYGDQPQHF. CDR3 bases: TGCAGCGTCGGTTATGGGGATCAGCCCCAGCATTTT.